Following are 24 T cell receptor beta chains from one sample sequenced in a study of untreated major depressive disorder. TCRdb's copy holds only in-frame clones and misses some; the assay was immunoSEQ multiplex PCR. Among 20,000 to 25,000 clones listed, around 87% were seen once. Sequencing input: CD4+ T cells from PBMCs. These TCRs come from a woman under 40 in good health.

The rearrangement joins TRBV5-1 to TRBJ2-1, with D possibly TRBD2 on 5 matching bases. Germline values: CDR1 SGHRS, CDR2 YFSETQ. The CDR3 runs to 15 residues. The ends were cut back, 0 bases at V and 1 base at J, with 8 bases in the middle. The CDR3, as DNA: TGCGCCAGCAGCTTGGTGGGAGTATCCTACAATGAGCAGTTCTTC. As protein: CASSLVGVSYNEQFF.

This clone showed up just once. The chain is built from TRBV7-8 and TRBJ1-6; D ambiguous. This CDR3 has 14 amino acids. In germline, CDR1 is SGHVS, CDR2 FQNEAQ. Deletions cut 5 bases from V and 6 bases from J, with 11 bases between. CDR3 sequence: CASSRTEFNSPLHF. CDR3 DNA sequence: TGTGCCAGCAGCCGGACGGAATTTAATTCACCCCTCCACTTT.

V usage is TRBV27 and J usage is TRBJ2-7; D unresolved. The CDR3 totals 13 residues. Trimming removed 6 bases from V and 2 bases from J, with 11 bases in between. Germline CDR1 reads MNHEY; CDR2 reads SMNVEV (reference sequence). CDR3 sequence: CASSRYSTYEQYF. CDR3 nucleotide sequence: TGTGCCAGCAGCAGGTACTCGACCTACGAGCAGTACTTC.

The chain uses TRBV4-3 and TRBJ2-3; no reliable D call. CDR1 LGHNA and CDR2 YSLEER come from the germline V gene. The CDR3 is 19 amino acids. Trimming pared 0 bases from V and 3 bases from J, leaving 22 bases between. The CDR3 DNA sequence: TGCGCCAGCAGCCAAGATCCGCCGGCGGCACGAGGAAGAACAGATACGCAGTATTTT. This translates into CASSQDPPAARGRTDTQYF.

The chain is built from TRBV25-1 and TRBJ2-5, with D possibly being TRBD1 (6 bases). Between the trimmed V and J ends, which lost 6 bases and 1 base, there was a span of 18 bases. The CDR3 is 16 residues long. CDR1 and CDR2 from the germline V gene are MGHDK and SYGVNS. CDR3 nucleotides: TGTGCCAGCAGCAAGGGTTTTGGACAGAGCCAAGAGACCCAGTACTTC. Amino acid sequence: CASSKGFGQSQETQYF.

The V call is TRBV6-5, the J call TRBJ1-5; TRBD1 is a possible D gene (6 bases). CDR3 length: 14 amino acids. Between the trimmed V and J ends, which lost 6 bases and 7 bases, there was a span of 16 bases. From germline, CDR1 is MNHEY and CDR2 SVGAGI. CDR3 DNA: TGTGCCAGCAGAAAACAGGGAGGCAGCCAGCCCCAGCATTTT. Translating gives CASRKQGGSQPQHF.

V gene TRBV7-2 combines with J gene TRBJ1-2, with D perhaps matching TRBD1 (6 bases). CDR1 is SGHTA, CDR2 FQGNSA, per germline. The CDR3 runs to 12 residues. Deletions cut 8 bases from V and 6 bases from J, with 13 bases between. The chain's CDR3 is CASDTGLDGYTF. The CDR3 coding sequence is TGTGCCAGCGACACAGGGTTGGATGGCTACACCTTC.

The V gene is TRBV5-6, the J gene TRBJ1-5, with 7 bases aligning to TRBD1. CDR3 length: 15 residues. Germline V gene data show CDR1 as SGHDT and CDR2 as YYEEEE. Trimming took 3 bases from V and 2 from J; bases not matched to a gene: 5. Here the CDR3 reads CASSSDRVRNQPQHF. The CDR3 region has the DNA TGTGCCAGCAGCTCAGACAGGGTCCGCAATCAGCCCCAGCATTTT.

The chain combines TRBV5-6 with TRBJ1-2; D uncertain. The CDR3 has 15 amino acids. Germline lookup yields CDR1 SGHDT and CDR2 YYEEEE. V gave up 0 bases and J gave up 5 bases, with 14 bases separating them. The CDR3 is CASSLGPLELYGYTF. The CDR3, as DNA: TGTGCCAGCAGCTTGGGGCCCCTCGAATTATATGGCTACACCTTC.

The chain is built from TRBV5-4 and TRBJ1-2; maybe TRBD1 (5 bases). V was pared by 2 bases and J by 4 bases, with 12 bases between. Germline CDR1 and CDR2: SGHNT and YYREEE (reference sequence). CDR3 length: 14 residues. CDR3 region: CASSLRQGGYGYTF. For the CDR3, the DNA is TGTGCCAGCAGCTTAAGGCAGGGCGGCTATGGCTACACCTTC.

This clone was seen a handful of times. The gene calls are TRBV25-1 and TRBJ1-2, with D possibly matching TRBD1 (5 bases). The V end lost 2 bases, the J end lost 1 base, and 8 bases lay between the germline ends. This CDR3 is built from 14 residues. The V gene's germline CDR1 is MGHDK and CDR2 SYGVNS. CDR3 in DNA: TGTGCCAGCAGTGAAGGGGGGATTAACTATGGCTACACCTTC. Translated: CASSEGGINYGYTF.

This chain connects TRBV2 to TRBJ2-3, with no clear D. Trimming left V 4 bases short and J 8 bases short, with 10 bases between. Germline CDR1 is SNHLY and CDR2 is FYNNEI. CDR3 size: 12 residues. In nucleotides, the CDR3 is TGTGCCAGCAGTGCGCGCCCCCTTACGCAGTATTTT. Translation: CASSARPLTQYF.

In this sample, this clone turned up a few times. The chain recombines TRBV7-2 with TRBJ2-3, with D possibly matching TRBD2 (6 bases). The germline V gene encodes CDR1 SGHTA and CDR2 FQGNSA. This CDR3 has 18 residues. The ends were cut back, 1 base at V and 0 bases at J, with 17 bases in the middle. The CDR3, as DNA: TGTGCCAGCAGCTTAGGACATACCTCTAGCGTGAGCACAGATACGCAGTATTTT. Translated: CASSLGHTSSVSTDTQYF.

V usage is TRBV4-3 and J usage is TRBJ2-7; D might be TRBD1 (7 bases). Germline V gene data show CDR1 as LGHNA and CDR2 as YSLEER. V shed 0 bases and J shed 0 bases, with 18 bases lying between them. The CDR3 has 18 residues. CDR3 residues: CASSQDHWGAGGSYEQYF. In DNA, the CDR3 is TGCGCCAGCAGCCAAGATCATTGGGGGGCAGGGGGCTCCTACGAGCAGTACTTC.

CDR3 in DNA: TGTGCCAGCAGTTACGCAGGGGCGGAGGGAACTGAAGCTTTCTTT. Amino acid sequence: CASSYAGAEGTEAFF. The chain uses TRBV6-5 and TRBJ1-1; D may be TRBD1 (6 bases). CDR3 size: 15 residues. Germline CDR1 and CDR2: MNHEY and SVGAGI. Trimming took off 2 bases at V and 5 bases at J, with 15 bases between the two ends.

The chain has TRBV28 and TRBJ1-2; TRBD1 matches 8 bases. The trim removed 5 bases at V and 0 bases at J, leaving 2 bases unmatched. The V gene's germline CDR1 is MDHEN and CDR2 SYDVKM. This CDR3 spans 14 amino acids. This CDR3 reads CASSRDRTNYGYTF. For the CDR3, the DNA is TGTGCCAGCAGTCGGGACAGGACTAACTATGGCTACACCTTC.

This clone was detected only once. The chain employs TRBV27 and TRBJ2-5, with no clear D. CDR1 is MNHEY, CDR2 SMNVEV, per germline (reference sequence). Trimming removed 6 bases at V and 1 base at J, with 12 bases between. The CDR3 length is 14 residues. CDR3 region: CASRSTSLQETQYF. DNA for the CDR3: TGTGCCAGCAGATCAACTTCCCTCCAAGAGACCCAGTACTTC.

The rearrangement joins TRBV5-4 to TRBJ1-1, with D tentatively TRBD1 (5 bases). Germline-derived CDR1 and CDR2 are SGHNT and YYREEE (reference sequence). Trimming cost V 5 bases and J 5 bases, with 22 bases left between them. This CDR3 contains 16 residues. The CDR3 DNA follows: TGTGCCAGCAGTTCACGCGGCCGTTTGGGGGGAACTGAAGCTTTCTTT. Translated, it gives CASSSRGRLGGTEAFF.

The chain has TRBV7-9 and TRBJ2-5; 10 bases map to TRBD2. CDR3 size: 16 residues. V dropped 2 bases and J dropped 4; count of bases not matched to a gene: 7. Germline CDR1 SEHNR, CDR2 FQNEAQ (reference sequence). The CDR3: CASSLLGIAGGETQYF. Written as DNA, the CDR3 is TGTGCCAGCAGCTTATTGGGGATAGCGGGGGGAGAGACCCAGTACTTC.

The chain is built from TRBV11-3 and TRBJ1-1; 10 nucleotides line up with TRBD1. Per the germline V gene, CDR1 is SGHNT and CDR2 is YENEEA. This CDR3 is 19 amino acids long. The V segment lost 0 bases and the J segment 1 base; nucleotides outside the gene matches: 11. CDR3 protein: CASSLDHVWGTGANTEAFF. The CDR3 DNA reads TGTGCCAGCAGCTTAGATCATGTTTGGGGGACAGGGGCGAACACTGAAGCTTTCTTT.

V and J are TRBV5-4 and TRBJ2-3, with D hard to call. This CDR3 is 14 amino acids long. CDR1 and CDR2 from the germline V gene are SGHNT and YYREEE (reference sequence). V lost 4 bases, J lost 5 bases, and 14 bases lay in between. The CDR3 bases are TGTGCCAGCAGCGCCAGCGTGCTAAAAGATACGCAGTATTTT. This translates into CASSASVLKDTQYF.

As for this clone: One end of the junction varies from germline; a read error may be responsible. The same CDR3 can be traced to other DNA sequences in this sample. The CDR3 sequence: CAWSVSSYEQYF. The CDR3 nucleotides read TGTGCCTGGAGTGTCTCTTCCTACGAACAGTACTTC. This chain uses TRBV30 with TRBJ2-7; D is undetermined. CDR1 GTSNPN and CDR2 SVGIG come from the germline V gene (reference sequence). CDR3 length: 12 residues.

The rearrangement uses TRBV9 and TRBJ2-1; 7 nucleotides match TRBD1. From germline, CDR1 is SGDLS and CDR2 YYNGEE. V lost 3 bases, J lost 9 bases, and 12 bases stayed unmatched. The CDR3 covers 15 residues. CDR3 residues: CASSATSGGRGEQFF. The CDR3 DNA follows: TGTGCCAGCAGCGCCACATCAGGGGGTCGGGGTGAGCAGTTCTTC.

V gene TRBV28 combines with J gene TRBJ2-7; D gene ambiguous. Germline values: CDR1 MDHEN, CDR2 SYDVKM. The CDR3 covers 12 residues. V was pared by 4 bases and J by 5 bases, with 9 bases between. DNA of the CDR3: TGTGCCAGCAGTTCGCCCCCTGACGAGCAGTACTTC. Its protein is CASSSPPDEQYF.